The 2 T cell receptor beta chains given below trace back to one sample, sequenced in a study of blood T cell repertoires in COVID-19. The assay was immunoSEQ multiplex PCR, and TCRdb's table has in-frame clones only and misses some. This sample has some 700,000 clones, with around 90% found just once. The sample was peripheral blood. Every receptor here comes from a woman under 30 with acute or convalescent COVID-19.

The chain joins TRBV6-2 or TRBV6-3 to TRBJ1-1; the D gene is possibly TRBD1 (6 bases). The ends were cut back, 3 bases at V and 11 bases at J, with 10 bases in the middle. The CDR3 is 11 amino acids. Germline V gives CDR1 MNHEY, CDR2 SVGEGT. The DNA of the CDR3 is TGTGCCAGCAGTTATGGACAGTGGGCTTTCTTT. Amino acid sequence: CASSYGQWAFF.

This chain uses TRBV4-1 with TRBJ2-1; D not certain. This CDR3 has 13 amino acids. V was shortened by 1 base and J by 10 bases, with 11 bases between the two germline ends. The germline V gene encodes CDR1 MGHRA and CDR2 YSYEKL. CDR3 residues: CASSQGLGGEQFF. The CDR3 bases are TGCGCCAGCAGCCAAGGCCTCGGCGGCGAGCAGTTCTTC.